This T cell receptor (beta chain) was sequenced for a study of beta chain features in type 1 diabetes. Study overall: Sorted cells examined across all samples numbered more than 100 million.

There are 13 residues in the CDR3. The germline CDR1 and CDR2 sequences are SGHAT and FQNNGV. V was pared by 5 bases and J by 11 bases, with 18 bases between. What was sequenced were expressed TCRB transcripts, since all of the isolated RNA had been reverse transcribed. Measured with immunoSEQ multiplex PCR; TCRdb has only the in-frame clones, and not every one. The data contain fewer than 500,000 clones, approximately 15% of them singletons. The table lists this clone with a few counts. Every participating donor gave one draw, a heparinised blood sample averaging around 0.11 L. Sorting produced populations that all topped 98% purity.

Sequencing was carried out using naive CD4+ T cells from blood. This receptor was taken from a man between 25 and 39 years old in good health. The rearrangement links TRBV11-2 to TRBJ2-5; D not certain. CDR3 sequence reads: CASSPSGAGIQYF. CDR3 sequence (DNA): TGTGCCAGCAGCCCGAGTGGCGCCGGAATTCAGTACTTC.